This T cell receptor (beta chain) was observed in a study of CD8 T cells in ankylosing spondylitis. Study observations and caveats: The study identified a TCR beta motif of roughly eight highly homologous variants that appeared characteristic of ankylosing spondylitis blood. Disease-linked clones reportedly showed significant enrichment in matched ankylosing spondylitis synovial fluid. Disease-linked clones, CD8+, were relatively rare in peripheral blood.

This CDR3 contains 15 residues. CDR1 and CDR2 from the germline V gene are SGHRS and YFSETQ. This clonotype has a count of ten or more. What it recognizes is unknown. Mismatch with germline at one junction end may stem from a read error. TCRdb ran MiXCR on the 5' RACE reads and lists one entry per CDR3 protein. Of 300,000 to 400,000 distinct CDR3 sequences in the sample, approximately 10% were seen once. The TCR sequence derives from a female donor with ankylosing spondylitis or in good health (not recorded which). The V and J genes are TRBV5-1 and TRBJ2-1, with 8 bases fitting TRBD1. The specimen was blood, either unsorted or a sorted T cell fraction (not recorded which). CDR3 in amino acids: CASRLGTGAYNEQFF. DNA for the CDR3: TGCGCCAGCAGATTGGGGACAGGTGCCTACAATGAGCAGTTCTTC.